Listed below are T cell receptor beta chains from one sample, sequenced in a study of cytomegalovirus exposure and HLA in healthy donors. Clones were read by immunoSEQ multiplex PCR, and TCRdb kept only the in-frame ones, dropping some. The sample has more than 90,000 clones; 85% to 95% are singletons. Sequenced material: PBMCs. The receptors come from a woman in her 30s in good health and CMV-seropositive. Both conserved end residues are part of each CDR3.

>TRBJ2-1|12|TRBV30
CAWSSSSGNEFF
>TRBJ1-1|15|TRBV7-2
CASSLAGGGSTEAFF
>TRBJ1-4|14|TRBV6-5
CASSYTRDRQKLFF
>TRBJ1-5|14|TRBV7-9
CASSLGQSNQPQHF
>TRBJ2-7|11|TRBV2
CASKAAREQYF
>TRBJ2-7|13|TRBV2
CASSVDLSAEQYF
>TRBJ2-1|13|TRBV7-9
CASSLLVGREQFF
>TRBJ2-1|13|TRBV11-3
CASSANDSPLQFF
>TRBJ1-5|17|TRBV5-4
CASSNRSAGNLNQPQHF
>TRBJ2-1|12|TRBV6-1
CASSPYYNEQFF
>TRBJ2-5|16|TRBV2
CASSEEIIAGRETQYF
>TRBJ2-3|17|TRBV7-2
CASSLFARGGVADTQYF
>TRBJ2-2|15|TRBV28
CASSVTSGSAGELFF
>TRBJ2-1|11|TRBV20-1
CTGHGGNEQFF
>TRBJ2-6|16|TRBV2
CTTKDRDSSGANVLTF
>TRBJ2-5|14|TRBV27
CASSQGSGRETQYF
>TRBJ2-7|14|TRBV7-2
CASSQTGMDHEQYF
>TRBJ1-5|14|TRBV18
CASSPDRVNQPQHF
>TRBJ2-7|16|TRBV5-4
CASSKELAGVLYEQYF
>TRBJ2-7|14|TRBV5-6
CASSTTGNSYEQYF
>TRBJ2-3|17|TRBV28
CASSTLSLRGAGDTQYF
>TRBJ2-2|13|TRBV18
CASSRTRPGELFF
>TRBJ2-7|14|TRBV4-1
CASSQEVLAGEQYF
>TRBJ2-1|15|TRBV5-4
CASSLGTGDYNEQFF
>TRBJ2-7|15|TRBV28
CASSFAAGTPYEQYF
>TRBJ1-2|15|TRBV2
CASSLTGNHDYGYTF
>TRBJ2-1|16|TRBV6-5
CASSLRHPGLAGEQFF
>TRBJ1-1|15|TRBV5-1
CASSNGQGLNTEAFF
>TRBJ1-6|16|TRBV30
CAWGELWGQNLSPLHF
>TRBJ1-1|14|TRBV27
CASSPRQTNTEAFF
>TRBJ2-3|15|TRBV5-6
CASSRGQGLADTQYF
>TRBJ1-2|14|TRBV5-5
CASSLGTGPYGYTF
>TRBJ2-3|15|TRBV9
CASSLRGTPTDTQYF
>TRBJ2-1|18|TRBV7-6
CASSLGTTSGGRGGEQFF
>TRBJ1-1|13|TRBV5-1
CASSLAGFAEAFF
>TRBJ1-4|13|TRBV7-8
CASSWDLNEKLFF
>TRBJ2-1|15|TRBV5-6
CASSLGLAPYNEQFF
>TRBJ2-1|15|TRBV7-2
CASSRTSVKGNEQFF
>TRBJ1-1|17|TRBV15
CATSRKALGQGRLQAFF
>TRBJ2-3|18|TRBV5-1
CASSPGLAGGWGTDTQYF
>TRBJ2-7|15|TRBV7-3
CASSILAGSSYEQYF
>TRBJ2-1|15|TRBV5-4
CASSADGIDYNEQFF
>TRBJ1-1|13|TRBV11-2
CASSLGLGAEAFF